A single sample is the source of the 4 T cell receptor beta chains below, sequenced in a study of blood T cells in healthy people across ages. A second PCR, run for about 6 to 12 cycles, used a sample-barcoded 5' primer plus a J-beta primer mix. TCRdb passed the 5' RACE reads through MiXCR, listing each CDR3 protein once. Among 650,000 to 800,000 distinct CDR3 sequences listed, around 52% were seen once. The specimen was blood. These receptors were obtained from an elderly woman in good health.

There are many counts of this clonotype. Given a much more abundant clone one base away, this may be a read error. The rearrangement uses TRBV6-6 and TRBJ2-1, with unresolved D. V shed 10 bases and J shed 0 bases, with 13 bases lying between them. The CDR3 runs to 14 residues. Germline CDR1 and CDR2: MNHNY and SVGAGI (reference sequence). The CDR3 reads CAISGRASYNEQFF. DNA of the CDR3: TGTGCCATCTCTGGGCGAGCCTCCTACAATGAGCAGTTCTTC.

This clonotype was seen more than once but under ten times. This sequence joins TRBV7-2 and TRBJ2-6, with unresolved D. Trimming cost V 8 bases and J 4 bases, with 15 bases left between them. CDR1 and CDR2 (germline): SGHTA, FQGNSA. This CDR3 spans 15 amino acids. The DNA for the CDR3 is TGTGCCAGCTCCTTGGTAGGGTTGGGGGCCAACGTCCTGACTTTC. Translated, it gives CASSLVGLGANVLTF.

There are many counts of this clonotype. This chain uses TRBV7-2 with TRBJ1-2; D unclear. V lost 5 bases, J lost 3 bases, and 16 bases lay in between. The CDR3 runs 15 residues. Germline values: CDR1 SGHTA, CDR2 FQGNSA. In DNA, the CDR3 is TGTGCCAGCAGCGCCCGGTCCCTGGCAGACTATGGCTACACCTTC. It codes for CASSARSLADYGYTF.

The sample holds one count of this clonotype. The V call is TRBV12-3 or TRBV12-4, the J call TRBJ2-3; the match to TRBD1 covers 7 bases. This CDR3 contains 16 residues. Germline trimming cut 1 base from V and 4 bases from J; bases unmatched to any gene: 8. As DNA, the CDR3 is TGTGCCAGCAGTTTAGGGCGGACAGGTATCGCAGATACGCAGTATTTT. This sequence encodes CASSLGRTGIADTQYF.